Below are 23 T cell receptor beta chains sequenced from a single sample in a study of control samples from healthy donors and cancer patients. Using immunoSEQ multiplex PCR, the repertoire was profiled, and TCRdb retains in-frame clones only, with some absent. The table lists roughly 120,000 clones, about 95% of them singletons. Sequences were obtained from blood. The receptors come from a man aged 25-45 years in good health.

The count of this clone is one. J is TRBJ2-7 and V is TRBV27; 9 bases agree with TRBD2. Germline trimming cut 2 bases from V and 2 bases from J; bases unmatched to any gene: 4. Germline CDR1 is MNHEY and CDR2 is SMNVEV (reference sequence). The CDR3 is made up of 15 amino acids. CDR3 nucleotides: TGTGCCAGCAGTTTAGGGCTAGCGGGGACCTACGAGCAGTACTTC. Its translation is CASSLGLAGTYEQYF.

This chain joins TRBV7-2 and TRBJ2-7; D gene uncertain. Germline values: CDR1 SGHTA, CDR2 FQGNSA. The CDR3 is 16 amino acids. The germline V and J ends were trimmed by 5 bases and 0 bases, with 17 bases remaining between them. This chain's CDR3 is CASSPQVNLFSYEQYF. DNA for the CDR3: TGTGCCAGCAGCCCCCAAGTCAACTTATTCTCCTACGAGCAGTACTTC.

Comments on this clone: Other nucleotide sequences in the sample specify the same CDR3. The rearrangement joins TRBV19 to TRBJ2-7, with TRBD1 identical over 8 bases. Germline V gene lookup returns CDR1 LNHDA and CDR2 SQIVND (reference sequence). The CDR3 contains 13 residues. The V gene end was trimmed by 4 bases and the J gene end by 4 bases; junction bases not matched to a gene: 3. The CDR3 region is CASSTDREYEQYF. The CDR3 DNA reads as TGTGCCAGTAGTACGGACAGGGAGTACGAGCAGTACTTC.

The rearrangement links TRBV20-1 to TRBJ2-1; D is ambiguous. The ends were cut back, 3 bases at V and 2 bases at J, with 8 bases in the middle. This CDR3 has 13 amino acids. CDR1 is DFQATT, CDR2 SNEGSKA, per germline (reference sequence). For the CDR3, the DNA is TGCAGTGCTAGTTTAACGCCCTACAATGAGCAGTTCTTC. Protein: CSASLTPYNEQFF.

This clone was recorded only once. The chain links TRBV28 to TRBJ1-1; 8 bases are shared with TRBD1. Germline V gene lookup returns CDR1 MDHEN and CDR2 SYDVKM. J lost 0 bases, V lost 4 bases, and 7 bases had no gene match. CDR3 length equals 16 residues. The CDR3 nucleotides are TGTGCCAGCAGTTCCCGGACAGGGAGCATGAACACTGAAGCTTTCTTT. It is translated as CASSSRTGSMNTEAFF.

CDR3 in amino acids: CASSQGGWRSRRGTDTQYF. CDR3 nucleotides: TGTGCCAGCAGCCAGGGGGGCTGGAGATCTCGGCGGGGCACAGATACGCAGTATTTT. The chain employs TRBV9 and TRBJ2-3; maybe TRBD1 (7 bases). Germline V gene lookup returns CDR1 SGDLS and CDR2 YYNGEE. Trimming pared 4 bases from V and 1 base from J, leaving 25 bases between. The CDR3 length is 19 residues. Looking up the rest from reference TRBV9 and TRBJ2-3 gives the full variable domain: DSGVTQTPKHLITATGQRVTLRCSPRSGDLSVYWYQQSLDQGLQFLIQYYNGEERAKGNILERFSAQQFPDLHSELNLSSLELGDSALYFCASSQGGWRSRRGTDTQYFGPGTRLTVL.

The chain uses TRBV27 and TRBJ2-7, with D perhaps given as TRBD1 or TRBD2 (5 bases each). The CDR3 runs 14 residues. The V end lost 8 bases, the J end lost 3 bases, and 17 bases lay between the germline ends. Per the germline V gene, CDR1 is MNHEY and CDR2 is SMNVEV (reference sequence). The CDR3 reads CASLSSGRYYEQYF. CDR3 nucleotide sequence: TGTGCCAGCCTCTCCTCGGGGCGATACTACGAGCAGTACTTC.

This clone appeared a single time. The chain recombines TRBV20-1 with TRBJ1-3; D is undetermined. Germline assignment: CDR1 DFQATT and CDR2 SNEGSKA (reference sequence). This CDR3 has 11 amino acids. Trimming left V 8 bases short and J 4 bases short, with 9 bases between. The CDR3 DNA reads TGCAGTCCCAGACAAGGAAACACCATATATTTT. Protein product: CSPRQGNTIYF.

The chain joins TRBV19 to TRBJ2-2; TRBD1 agrees at 8 bases. The CDR3 is 16 amino acids. The germline V gene has CDR1 LNHDA and CDR2 SQIVND (reference sequence). Unmatched junction bases numbered 10, after V lost 6 bases and J lost 4 bases. The CDR3 loop reads CASRARTGSGTGELFF. CDR3 nucleotide sequence: TGTGCCAGTAGGGCCCGGACAGGGTCTGGCACCGGGGAGCTGTTTTTT.

This chain uses TRBV7-8 with TRBJ2-7; no firm D call. The CDR3 length is 15 residues. Germline V gives CDR1 SGHVS, CDR2 FQNEAQ. V dropped 5 bases and J dropped 3 bases, with 17 bases sitting between them. The CDR3 sequence: CASSPNPEWRYEQYF. The CDR3 DNA is TGTGCCAGCAGCCCAAACCCCGAATGGCGCTACGAGCAGTACTTC.

This chain uses TRBV27 with TRBJ1-2; D unresolved. The CDR3 covers 14 residues. The germline CDR1 and CDR2 sequences are MNHEY and SMNVEV (reference sequence). V shed 3 bases and J shed 6 bases, with 14 bases lying between them. This CDR3 reads CASSFGRRADGYTF. The CDR3 DNA sequence: TGTGCCAGCAGTTTTGGTAGGAGGGCGGATGGCTACACCTTC.

The chain employs TRBV19 and TRBJ2-2; perhaps TRBD1 as D (6 bases). This CDR3 has 16 residues. CDR1 and CDR2 from the germline V gene are LNHDA and SQIVND (reference sequence). V dropped 6 bases and J dropped 2 bases, with 16 bases sitting between them. The CDR3 DNA reads as TGTGCCAGTAGCCGATTTGGACAGCCCAACACCGGGGAGCTGTTTTTT. This codes for CASSRFGQPNTGELFF.

The chain has TRBV7-2 and TRBJ2-3; a possible D gene is TRBD2 (5 bases). This CDR3 is built from 14 residues. CDR1 and CDR2 (germline): SGHTA, FQGNSA. V lost 0 bases, J lost 4 bases, and 8 bases lay in between. The DNA for the CDR3 is TGTGCCAGCAGCTTAGCGAGGGTAGCAGATACGCAGTATTTT. This sequence encodes CASSLARVADTQYF.

The chain carries TRBV25-1 and TRBJ1-4, with a weak D call TRBD1 (6 bases). The CDR3 is 15 residues long. The germline CDR1 and CDR2 sequences are MGHDK and SYGVNS. V lost 4 bases to trimming and J lost 3 bases, with 12 bases between them. In nucleotides, the CDR3 is TGTGCCAGCAGTGTAAGCGCAGGGGCTAATGAAAAACTGTTTTTT. Translating it yields CASSVSAGANEKLFF.

V usage is TRBV10-3 and J usage is TRBJ2-7; 8 nucleotides line up with TRBD1. CDR3 length: 14 residues. In germline, CDR1 is ENHRY, CDR2 SYGVKD. V lost 2 bases and J lost 5; bases outside the gene matches: 5. CDR3: CAISERTGIDEQYF. The CDR3 nucleotides read TGTGCCATCAGTGAGCGGACAGGGATCGACGAGCAGTACTTC.

V gene TRBV12-3 or TRBV12-4 combines with J gene TRBJ2-5; weak D call: TRBD2 (5 bases). Trimming shortened V by 2 bases and J by 5 bases, and 9 bases separated the two germline ends. CDR3 length: 13 residues. Here the CDR3 DNA reads TGTGCCAGCAGTTTATGGAGCGGCGAGACCCAGTACTTC. Its protein product is CASSLWSGETQYF.

CDR3 bases: TGTGCCAGTAGTATACAGCGCAACCCTAATGAAAAACTGTTTTTT. This gives the protein CASSIQRNPNEKLFF. The J gene is TRBJ1-4, the V gene TRBV19, with D hard to call. The CDR3 has 15 residues. Germline V lookup: CDR1 LNHDA, CDR2 SQIVND (reference sequence). Trimming stripped 2 bases from V and 3 bases from J, with 10 bases between.

V and J are TRBV7-3 and TRBJ2-1, with TRBD2 identical over 7 bases. V lost 5 bases to trimming and J lost 5 bases; unmatched junction nucleotides: 9. Germline V gene sequence: CDR1 SGHTA, CDR2 FQGTGA. The CDR3 length is 15 residues. The DNA for the CDR3 is TGTGCCAGCAGCCGTACCCCGGGGGGAGACAATGAGCAGTTCTTC. This translates into CASSRTPGGDNEQFF. Drawing the rest from reference TRBV7-3 and TRBJ2-1, the complete variable domain is GAGVSQTPSNKVTEKGKYVELRCDPISGHTALYWYRQSLGQGPEFLIYFQGTGAADDSGLPNDRFFAVRPEGSVSTLKIQRTERGDSAVYLCASSRTPGGDNEQFFGPGTRLTVL.

This clone appeared a single time. The chain couples TRBV11-3 to TRBJ1-6, with D tentatively TRBD1 (6 bases). Germline lookup yields CDR1 SGHNT and CDR2 YENEEA. This CDR3 is 15 amino acids long. V was shortened by 3 bases and J by 5 bases, with 11 bases between the two germline ends. The CDR3 loop is CASSLGRGDNSPLHF. As DNA, the CDR3 is TGTGCCAGCAGCTTGGGCAGGGGAGATAATTCACCCCTCCACTTT.

This clone was recorded only once. This rearrangement joins TRBV25-1 to TRBJ1-4; D might be TRBD1 (6 bases). The CDR3 contains 14 residues. V dropped 2 bases and J dropped 7 bases, with 11 bases sitting between them. Germline lookup yields CDR1 MGHDK and CDR2 SYGVNS. The chain's CDR3 is CASSERGGSEKLFF. The CDR3 DNA reads as TGTGCCAGCAGTGAAAGGGGGGGGAGTGAAAAACTGTTTTTT.

The chain has TRBV5-4 and TRBJ1-2; weak D call: TRBD1 (6 bases). This CDR3 contains 16 residues. V was cut by 1 base and J by 7 bases, with 20 bases left in between. Germline loops: CDR1 SGHNT, CDR2 YYREEE (reference sequence). The CDR3 DNA is TGTGCCAGCAGCTTGTCTCCCCGGCCACAGGGCCGTGGCTACACCTTC. Protein sequence: CASSLSPRPQGRGYTF.

V gene TRBV5-4 combines with J gene TRBJ2-5, with D possibly being TRBD2 (5 bases). Germline V gives CDR1 SGHNT, CDR2 YYREEE (reference sequence). The V gene lost 2 bases and the J gene lost 3 bases, with 8 bases spanning the gap. This CDR3 spans 13 amino acids. The CDR3 DNA reads TGTGCCAGCAGCTTAGGAGCGGAAGAGACCCAGTACTTC. It translates to CASSLGAEETQYF. Full variable domain (remainder filled in from reference TRBV5-4 and TRBJ2-5): ETGVTQSPTHLIKTRGQQVTLRCSSQSGHNTVSWYQQALGQGPQFIFQYYREEENGRGNFPPRFSGLQFPNYSSELNVNALELDDSALYLCASSLGAEETQYFGPGTRLLVL.

The V gene is TRBV5-4, the J gene TRBJ1-1, with 7 positions matching TRBD1. V dropped 2 bases and J dropped 7; count of bases not matched to a gene: 11. The germline V gene has CDR1 SGHNT and CDR2 YYREEE (reference sequence). There are 15 residues in the CDR3. CDR3 amino acids: CASSFEGGRRNEAFF. The CDR3 region has the DNA TGTGCCAGCAGCTTCGAAGGGGGCCGGCGGAATGAAGCTTTCTTT.